This TCR beta chain emerged from a study of blood T cell repertoires in COVID-19. Study-level background: The origin of the acute and convalescent COVID-19 samples was the United States, Italy and Spain. T cells, B-cell-depleted T cells, or PBMCs provided the cDNA or gDNA that served as material.

Original methodology: Amplification with reference gene primers provided the estimates of nucleated cell counts. Sequencing was performed with immunoSEQ multiplex PCR; in TCRdb, only in-frame clones are kept and a portion is missing. That table gives V, J and clone size, and the DNA gave D and trimming. Among nearly 350,000 clones listed, approximately 91% were seen once. V shed 2 bases and J shed 3 bases, with 10 bases lying between them. The CDR3 consists of 14 residues. Germline lookup yields CDR1 PRHDT and CDR2 FYEKMQ (reference sequence). What was sequenced was peripheral blood. This receptor was taken from a woman between 65 and 79 years old with COVID-19, enrolled during active disease. The V call is TRBV13, the J call TRBJ1-2, with D perhaps matching TRBD1 (6 bases). In DNA form, the CDR3 reads TGTGCCAGCAGCTTACAGGGGATCGACTATGGCTACACCTTC. Translation gives CASSLQGIDYGYTF.